This TCR beta chain is drawn from a study of shared clonotypes between healthy human individuals. Unmatched junction bases numbered 4, after V lost 5 bases and J lost 3 bases. Germline V lookup: CDR1 MNHEY, CDR2 SVGAGI. This CDR3 is 14 amino acids long. Repertoires were generated with immunoSEQ multiplex PCR, while TCRdb's copy carries only in-frame clones and drops some. The sample includes 1.5 million to 2.5 million clones, about 95% seen only once; the top ten take roughly 1.2%. Cells designated naive CD8 were CD45RO-negative and were positively selected for CCR7, with terminally differentiated effector memory CD45RA+ cells excluded. A note on this clone: Other DNA sequences in the same sample also yield this CDR3.

The sample was naive CD8+ T cells sorted from blood. The source of this sequence is a man in his late teens or twenties in good health. The chain employs TRBV6-5 and TRBJ2-7; TRBD1 agrees at 10 bases. CDR3 sequence (DNA): TGTGCCAGCAGTGGGACAGGGGAGAGCTACGAGCAGTACTTC. Amino acids: CASSGTGESYEQYF.